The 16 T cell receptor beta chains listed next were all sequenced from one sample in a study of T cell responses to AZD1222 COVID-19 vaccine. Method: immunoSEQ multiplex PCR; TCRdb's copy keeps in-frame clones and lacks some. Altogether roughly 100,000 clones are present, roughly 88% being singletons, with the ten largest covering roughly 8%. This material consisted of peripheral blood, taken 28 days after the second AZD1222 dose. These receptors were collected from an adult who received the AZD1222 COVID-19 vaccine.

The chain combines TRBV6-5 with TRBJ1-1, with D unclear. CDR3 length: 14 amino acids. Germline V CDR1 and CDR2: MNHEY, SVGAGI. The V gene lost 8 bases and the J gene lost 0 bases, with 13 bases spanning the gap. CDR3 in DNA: TGTGCCAGCCACCGTAGTAGTATGAACACTGAAGCTTTCTTT. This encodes CASHRSSMNTEAFF.

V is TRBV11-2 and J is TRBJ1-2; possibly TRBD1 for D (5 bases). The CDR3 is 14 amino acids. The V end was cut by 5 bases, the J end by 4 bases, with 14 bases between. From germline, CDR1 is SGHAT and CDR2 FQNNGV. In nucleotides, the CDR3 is TGTGCCAGCAGCCCCTCCCTCCAGGGCTATGGCTACACCTTC. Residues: CASSPSLQGYGYTF.

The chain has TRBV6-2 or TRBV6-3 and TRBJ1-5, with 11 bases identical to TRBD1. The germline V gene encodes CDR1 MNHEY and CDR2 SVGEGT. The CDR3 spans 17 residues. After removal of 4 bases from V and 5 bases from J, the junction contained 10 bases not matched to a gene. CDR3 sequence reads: CASSFKGPDRGHQPQHF. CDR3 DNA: TGTGCCAGCAGTTTTAAGGGGCCGGACAGGGGGCATCAGCCCCAGCATTTT.

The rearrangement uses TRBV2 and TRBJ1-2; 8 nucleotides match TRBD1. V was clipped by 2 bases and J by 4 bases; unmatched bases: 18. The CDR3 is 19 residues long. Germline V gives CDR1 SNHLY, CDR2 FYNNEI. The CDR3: CASSESNFPAGGRIYGYTF. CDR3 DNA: TGTGCCAGCAGTGAATCAAATTTTCCTGCAGGGGGCCGGATCTATGGCTACACCTTC.

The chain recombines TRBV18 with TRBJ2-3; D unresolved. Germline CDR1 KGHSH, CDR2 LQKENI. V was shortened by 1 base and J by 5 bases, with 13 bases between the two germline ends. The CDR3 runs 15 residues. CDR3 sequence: CASSPRPPTEDTQYF. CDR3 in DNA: TGTGCCAGCTCACCACGTCCCCCAACAGAAGATACGCAGTATTTT.

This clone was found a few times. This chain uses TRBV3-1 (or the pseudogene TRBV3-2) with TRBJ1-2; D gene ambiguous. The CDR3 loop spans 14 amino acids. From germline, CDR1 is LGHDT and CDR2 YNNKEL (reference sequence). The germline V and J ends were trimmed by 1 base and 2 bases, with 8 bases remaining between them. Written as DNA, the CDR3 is TGTGCCAGCAGCCAAGGATTGAGGAACTATGGCTACACCTTC. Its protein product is CASSQGLRNYGYTF.

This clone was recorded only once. CDR3 sequence reads: CASSQTGGRGNSPLHF. The CDR3 coding sequence is TGTGCCAGCAGTCAAACTGGAGGCAGGGGTAATTCACCCCTCCACTTT. V and J are TRBV7-8 and TRBJ1-6; TRBD1 might be the D (6 bases). CDR1 and CDR2 (germline): SGHVS, FQNEAQ. The CDR3 is 16 amino acids. V was pared by 6 bases and J by 6 bases, with 18 bases between.

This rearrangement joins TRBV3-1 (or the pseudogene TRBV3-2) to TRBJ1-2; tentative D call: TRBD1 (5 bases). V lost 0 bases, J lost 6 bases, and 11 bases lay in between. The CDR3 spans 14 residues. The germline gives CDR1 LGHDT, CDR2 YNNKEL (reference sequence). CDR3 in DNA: TGTGCCAGCAGCCAAGAAGGGACGGTCGATGGCTACACCTTC. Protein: CASSQEGTVDGYTF.

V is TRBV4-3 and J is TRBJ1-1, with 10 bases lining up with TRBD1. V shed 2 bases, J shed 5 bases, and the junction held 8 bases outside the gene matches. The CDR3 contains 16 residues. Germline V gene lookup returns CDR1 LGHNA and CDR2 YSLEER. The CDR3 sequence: CASSQPGQGYGTEAFF. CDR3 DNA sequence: TGCGCCAGCAGCCAACCGGGACAGGGGTACGGGACTGAAGCTTTCTTT.

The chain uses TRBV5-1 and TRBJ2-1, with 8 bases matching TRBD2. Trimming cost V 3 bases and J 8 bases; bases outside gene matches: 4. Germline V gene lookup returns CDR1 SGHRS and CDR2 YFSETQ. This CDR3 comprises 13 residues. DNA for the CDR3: TGCGCCAGCAGCTACGGGGGGGAAGATGAGCAGTTCTTC. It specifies CASSYGGEDEQFF. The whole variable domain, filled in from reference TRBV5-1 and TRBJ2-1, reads KAGVTQTPRYLIKTRGQQVTLSCSPISGHRSVSWYQQTPGQGLQFLFEYFSETQRNKGNFPGRFSGRQFSNSRSEMNVSTLELGDSALYLCASSYGGEDEQFFGPGTRLTVL.

This CDR3 reads CASSTTGGWANEKLFF. The CDR3 DNA sequence: TGTGCCAGCAGCACGACAGGGGGTTGGGCTAATGAAAAACTGTTTTTT. J is TRBJ1-4 and V is TRBV7-9, with 9 bases that match TRBD1. The V gene end was trimmed by 5 bases and the J gene end by 3 bases; junction bases not matched to a gene: 7. Germline loops: CDR1 SEHNR, CDR2 FQNEAQ (reference sequence). The CDR3 runs to 16 residues.

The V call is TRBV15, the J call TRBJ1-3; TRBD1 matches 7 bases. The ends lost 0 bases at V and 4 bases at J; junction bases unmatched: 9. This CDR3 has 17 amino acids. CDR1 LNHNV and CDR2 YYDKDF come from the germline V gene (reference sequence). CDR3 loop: CATSRDLEGARGNTIYF. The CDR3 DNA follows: TGTGCCACCAGCAGAGATCTAGAGGGGGCGCGAGGAAACACCATATATTTT.

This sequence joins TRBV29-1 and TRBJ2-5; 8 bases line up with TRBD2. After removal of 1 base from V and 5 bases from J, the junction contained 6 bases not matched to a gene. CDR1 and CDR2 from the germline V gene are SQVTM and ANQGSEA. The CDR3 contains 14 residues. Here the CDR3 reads CSVEVAGGGETQYF. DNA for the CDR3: TGCAGCGTTGAAGTCGCGGGGGGTGGCGAGACCCAGTACTTC.

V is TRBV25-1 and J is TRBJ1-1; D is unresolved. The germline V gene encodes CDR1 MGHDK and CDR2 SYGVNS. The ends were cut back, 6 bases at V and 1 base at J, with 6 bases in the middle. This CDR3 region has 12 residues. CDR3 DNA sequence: TGTGCCAGCAGAGGAACGAACACTGAAGCTTTCTTT. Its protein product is CASRGTNTEAFF.

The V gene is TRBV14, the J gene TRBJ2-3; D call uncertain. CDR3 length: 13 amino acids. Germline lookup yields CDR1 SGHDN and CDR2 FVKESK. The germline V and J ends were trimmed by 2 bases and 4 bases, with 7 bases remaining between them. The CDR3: CASSQNPADTQYF. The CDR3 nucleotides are TGTGCCAGCAGCCAAAATCCAGCAGATACGCAGTATTTT. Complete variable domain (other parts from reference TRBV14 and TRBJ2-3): EAGVTQFPSHSVIEKGQTVTLRCDPISGHDNLYWYRRVMGKEIKFLLHFVKESKQDESGMPNNRFLAERTGGTYSTLKVQPAELEDSGVYFCASSQNPADTQYFGPGTRLTVL.

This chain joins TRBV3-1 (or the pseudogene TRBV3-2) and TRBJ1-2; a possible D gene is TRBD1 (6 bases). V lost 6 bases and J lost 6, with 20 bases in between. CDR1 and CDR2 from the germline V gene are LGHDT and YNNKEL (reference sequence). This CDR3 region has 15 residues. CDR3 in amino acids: CASRHRQEEANGYTF. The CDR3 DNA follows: TGTGCCAGCAGACACCGACAGGAGGAAGCCAATGGCTACACCTTC.